This T cell receptor beta chain is drawn from a study of T cells in localized non-small cell lung cancer. Study-wide findings and caveats: Turning up in adjacent lung were a median about 56 of the top 100 tumor clones. Uninvolved adjacent lung showed the highest T cell clonality, exceeding tumor.

Generated by immunoSEQ multiplex PCR, the TCRdb table keeps only in-frame clones and is missing some. The table has 25,000 to 35,000 clones, around 81% seen once. This clone was recorded a few times. Antigen specificity is unknown. This CDR3 has 13 residues. Germline lookup yields CDR1 SGDLS and CDR2 YYNGEE. Trimming stripped 0 bases from V and 2 bases from J, with 2 bases between. The chain is built from TRBV9 and TRBJ2-2; D is uncertain. This sequence was found in a man between 40 and 69 years old with stage III lung adenocarcinoma. The starting material was peripheral blood mononuclear cells, obtained before any cancer treatment. The CDR3 coding sequence is TGTGCCAGCAGCGTAGAAAACACCGGGGAGCTGTTTTTT. Encoded protein: CASSVENTGELFF.